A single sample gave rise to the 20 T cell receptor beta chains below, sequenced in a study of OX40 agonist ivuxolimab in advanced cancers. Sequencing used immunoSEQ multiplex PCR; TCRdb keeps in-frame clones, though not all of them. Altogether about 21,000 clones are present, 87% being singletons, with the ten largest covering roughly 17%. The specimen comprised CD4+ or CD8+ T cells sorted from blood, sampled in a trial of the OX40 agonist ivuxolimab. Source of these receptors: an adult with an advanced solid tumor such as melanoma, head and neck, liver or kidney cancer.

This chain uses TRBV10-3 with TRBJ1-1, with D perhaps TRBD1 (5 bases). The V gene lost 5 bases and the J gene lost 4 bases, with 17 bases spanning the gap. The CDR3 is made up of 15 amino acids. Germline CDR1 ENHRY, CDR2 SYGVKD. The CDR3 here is CAISSTGSSGTEAFF. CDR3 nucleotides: TGTGCCATCAGTAGTACAGGCTCTTCTGGCACTGAAGCTTTCTTT.

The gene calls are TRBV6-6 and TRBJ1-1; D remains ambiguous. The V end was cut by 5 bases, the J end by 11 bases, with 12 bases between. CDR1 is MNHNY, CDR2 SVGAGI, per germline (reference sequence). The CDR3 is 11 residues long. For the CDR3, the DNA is TGTGCCAGCAGTACTCCTTACGGTGCTTTCTTT. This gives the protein CASSTPYGAFF.

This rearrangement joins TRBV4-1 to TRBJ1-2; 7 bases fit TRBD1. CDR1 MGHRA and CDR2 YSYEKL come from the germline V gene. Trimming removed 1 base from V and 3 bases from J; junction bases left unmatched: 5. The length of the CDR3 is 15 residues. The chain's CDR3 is CASSQVGQVYYGYTF. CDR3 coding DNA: TGCGCCAGCAGCCAAGTCGGACAGGTGTACTATGGCTACACCTTC.

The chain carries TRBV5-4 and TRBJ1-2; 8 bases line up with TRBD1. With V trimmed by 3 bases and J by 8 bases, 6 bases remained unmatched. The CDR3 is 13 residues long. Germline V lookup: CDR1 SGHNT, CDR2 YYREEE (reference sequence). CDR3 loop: CASSSGQGQGYTF. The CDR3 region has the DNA TGTGCCAGCAGCTCTGGACAGGGTCAGGGCTACACCTTC.

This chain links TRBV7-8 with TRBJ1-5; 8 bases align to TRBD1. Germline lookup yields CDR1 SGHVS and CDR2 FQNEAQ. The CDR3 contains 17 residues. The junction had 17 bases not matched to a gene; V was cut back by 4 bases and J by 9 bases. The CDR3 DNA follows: TGTGCCAGCAGCTCCGCCCCGACAGGGGCCCTAAGGGCGCCCCAGCATTTT. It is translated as CASSSAPTGALRAPQHF.

CDR3 coding DNA: TGTGCCAGTAAACCAGGGAACACTGAAGCTTTCTTT. Amino acids: CASKPGNTEAFF. This chain uses TRBV19 with TRBJ1-1; D unresolved. Deletions cut 7 bases from V and 1 base from J, with 7 bases between. The CDR3 has 12 residues. CDR1 LNHDA and CDR2 SQIVND come from the germline V gene (reference sequence).

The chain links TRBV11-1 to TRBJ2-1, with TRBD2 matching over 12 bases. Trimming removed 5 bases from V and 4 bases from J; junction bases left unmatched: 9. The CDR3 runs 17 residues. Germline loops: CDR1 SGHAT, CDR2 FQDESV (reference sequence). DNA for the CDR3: TGTGCCAGCAGCCCGCGACTAGCGGGGGCAAAATACAATGAGCAGTTCTTC. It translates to CASSPRLAGAKYNEQFF.

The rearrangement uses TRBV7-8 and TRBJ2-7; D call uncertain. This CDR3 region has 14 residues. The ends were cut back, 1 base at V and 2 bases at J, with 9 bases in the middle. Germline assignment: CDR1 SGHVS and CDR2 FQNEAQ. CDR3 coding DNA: TGTGCCAGCAGCTTAGTTAGGTCCGCCTACGAGCAGTACTTC. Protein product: CASSLVRSAYEQYF.

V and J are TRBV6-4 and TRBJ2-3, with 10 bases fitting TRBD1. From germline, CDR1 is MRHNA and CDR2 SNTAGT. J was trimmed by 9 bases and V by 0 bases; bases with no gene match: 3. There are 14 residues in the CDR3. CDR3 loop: CASSDSGGQGTQYF. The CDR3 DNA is TGTGCCAGCAGTGACTCGGGGGGACAGGGGACGCAGTATTTT.

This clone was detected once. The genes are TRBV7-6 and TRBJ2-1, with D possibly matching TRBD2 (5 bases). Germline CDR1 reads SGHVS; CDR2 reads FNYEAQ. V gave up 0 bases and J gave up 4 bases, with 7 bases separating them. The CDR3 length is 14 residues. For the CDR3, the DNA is TGTGCCAGCAGCTTAGCGGGAGAGTACAATGAGCAGTTCTTC. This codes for CASSLAGEYNEQFF.

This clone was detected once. The chain's CDR3 is CASSYDRAYEQYF. CDR3 coding DNA: TGTGCCAGCAGTTACGACAGGGCCTACGAGCAGTACTTC. The chain combines TRBV5-6 with TRBJ2-7; 7 bases fit TRBD1. Per the germline V gene, CDR1 is SGHDT and CDR2 is YYEEEE. The CDR3 runs 13 residues. V was clipped by 5 bases and J by 2 bases; unmatched bases: 4.

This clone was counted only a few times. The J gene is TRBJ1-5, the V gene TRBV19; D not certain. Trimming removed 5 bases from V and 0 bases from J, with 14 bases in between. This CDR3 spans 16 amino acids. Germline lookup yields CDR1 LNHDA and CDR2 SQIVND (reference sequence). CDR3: CASSFSRTASNQPQHF. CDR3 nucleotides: TGTGCCAGTAGTTTTTCCAGGACGGCTAGCAATCAGCCCCAGCATTTT.

Written as DNA, the CDR3 is TGTGCCAGCAGCTTCCGGGACAGGGTGGAGCACGGGGAGCTGTTTTTT. It translates to CASSFRDRVEHGELFF. V is TRBV7-9 and J is TRBJ2-2; 9 nucleotides line up with TRBD1. CDR3 size: 16 residues. CDR1 SEHNR and CDR2 FQNEAQ come from the germline V gene (reference sequence). V dropped 3 bases and J dropped 7; count of bases not matched to a gene: 9.

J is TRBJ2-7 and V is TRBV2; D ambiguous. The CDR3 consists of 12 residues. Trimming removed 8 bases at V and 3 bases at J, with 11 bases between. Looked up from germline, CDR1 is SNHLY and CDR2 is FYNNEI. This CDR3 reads CASVGGSYEQYF. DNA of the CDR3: TGTGCCAGCGTGGGCGGTAGCTACGAGCAGTACTTC.

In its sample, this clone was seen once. The CDR3 spells CASGPSTDTQYF. The CDR3 region has the DNA TGTGCCAGCGGGCCTAGCACAGATACGCAGTATTTT. The genes are TRBV5-6 and TRBJ2-3; no clear D. Germline CDR1 and CDR2: SGHDT and YYEEEE. V was clipped by 7 bases and J by 0 bases, with 6 bases between them. The CDR3 totals 12 residues.

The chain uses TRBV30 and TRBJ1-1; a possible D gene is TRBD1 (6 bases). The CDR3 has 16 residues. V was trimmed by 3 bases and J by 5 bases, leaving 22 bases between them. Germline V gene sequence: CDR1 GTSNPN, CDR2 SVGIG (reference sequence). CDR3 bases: TGTGCCTGGAGGGAGGACCGGGGGGCGCCGAATACTGAAGCTTTCTTT. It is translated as CAWREDRGAPNTEAFF. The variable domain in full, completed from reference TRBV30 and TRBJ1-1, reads SQTIHQWPATLVQPVGSPLSLECTVEGTSNPNLYWYRQAAGRGLQLLFYSVGIGQISSEVPQNLSASRPQDRQFILSSKKLLLSDSGFYLCAWREDRGAPNTEAFFGQGTRLTVV.

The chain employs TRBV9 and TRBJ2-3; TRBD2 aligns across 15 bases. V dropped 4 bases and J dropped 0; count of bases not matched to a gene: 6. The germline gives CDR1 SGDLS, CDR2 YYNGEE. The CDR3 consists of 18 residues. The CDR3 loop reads CASSPGLAGGSSTDTQYF. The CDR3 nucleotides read TGTGCCAGCAGCCCGGGACTAGCGGGGGGATCTAGCACAGATACGCAGTATTTT. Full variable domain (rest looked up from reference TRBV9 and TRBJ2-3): DSGVTQTPKHLITATGQRVTLRCSPRSGDLSVYWYQQSLDQGLQFLIQYYNGEERAKGNILERFSAQQFPDLHSELNLSSLELGDSALYFCASSPGLAGGSSTDTQYFGPGTRLTVL.

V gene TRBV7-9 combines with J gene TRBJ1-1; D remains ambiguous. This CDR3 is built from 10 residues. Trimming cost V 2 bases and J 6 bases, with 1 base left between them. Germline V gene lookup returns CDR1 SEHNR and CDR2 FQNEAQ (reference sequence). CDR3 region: CASSLSEAFF. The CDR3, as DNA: TGTGCCAGCAGCTTATCTGAAGCTTTCTTT. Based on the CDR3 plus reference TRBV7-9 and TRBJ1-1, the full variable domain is DTGVSQNPRHKITKRGQNVTFRCDPISEHNRLYWYRQTLGQGPEFLTYFQNEAQLEKSRLLSDRFSAERPKGSFSTLEIQRTEQGDSAMYLCASSLSEAFFGQGTRLTVV.

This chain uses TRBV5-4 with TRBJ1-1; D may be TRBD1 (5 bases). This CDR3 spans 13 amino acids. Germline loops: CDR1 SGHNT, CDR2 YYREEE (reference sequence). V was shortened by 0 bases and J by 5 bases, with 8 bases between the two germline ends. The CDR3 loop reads CASSLAEGTEAFF. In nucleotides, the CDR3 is TGTGCCAGCAGCTTGGCCGAGGGGACTGAAGCTTTCTTT.

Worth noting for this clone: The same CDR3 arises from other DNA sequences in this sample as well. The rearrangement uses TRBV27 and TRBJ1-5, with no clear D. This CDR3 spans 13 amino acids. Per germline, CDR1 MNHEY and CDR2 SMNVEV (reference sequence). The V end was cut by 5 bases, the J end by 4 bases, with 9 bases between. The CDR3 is CASSLWGNQPQHF. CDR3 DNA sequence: TGTGCCAGCAGTCTATGGGGAAATCAGCCCCAGCATTTT.